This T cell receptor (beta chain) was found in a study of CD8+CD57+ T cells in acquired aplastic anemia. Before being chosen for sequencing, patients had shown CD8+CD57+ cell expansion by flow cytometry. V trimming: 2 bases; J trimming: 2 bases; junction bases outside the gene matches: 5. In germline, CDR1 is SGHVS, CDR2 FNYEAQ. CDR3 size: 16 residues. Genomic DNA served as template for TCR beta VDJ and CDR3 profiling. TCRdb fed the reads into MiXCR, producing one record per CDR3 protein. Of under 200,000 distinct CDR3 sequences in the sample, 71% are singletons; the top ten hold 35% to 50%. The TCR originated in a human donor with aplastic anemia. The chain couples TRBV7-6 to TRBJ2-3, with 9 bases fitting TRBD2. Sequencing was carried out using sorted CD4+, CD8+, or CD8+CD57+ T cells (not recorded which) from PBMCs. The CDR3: CASSLRLAGTTDTQYF. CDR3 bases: TGTGCCAGCAGCTTAAGGCTAGCGGGGACCACAGATACGCAGTATTTT.